This is a list of T cell receptor beta chains from one sample in a study of blood T cells in healthy people across ages. Each CDR3 protein gets one entry after TCRdb re-called the 5' RACE reads with MiXCR. The table lists 800,000 to 950,000 distinct CDR3 sequences, 25% to 35% of them singletons, with 10% in the top ten. This sample also belongs to another study, concerning T cells of mothers and their children.

Material: blood. The receptors come from a woman aged 35 to 49 in good health. The CDR3 runs from the conserved cysteine through the conserved F or W. The D gene is left open where the match is weak. Clone size appears in some rows only: once, few, many, or a class for an expanded clone.

clone_size: many; j_call: TRBJ2-7; d_call: -; v_call: TRBV10-3; cdr3_aa: CAISESPDFGYEQYF; cdr3_nt: TGTGCCATCAGTGAGTCCCCAGATTTCGGGTACGAGCAGTACTTC
clone_size: many; j_call: TRBJ2-1; d_call: TRBD1; v_call: TRBV30; cdr3_aa: CAWRRDRVVDEQFF; cdr3_nt: TGTGCCTGGAGAAGGGACAGGGTTGTCGATGAGCAGTTCTTC
clone_size: many; j_call: TRBJ1-5; d_call: TRBD1; v_call: TRBV6-2/TRBV6-3; cdr3_aa: CASSYLDRENQPQHF; cdr3_nt: TGTGCCAGCAGTTACCTGGACAGGGAAAATCAGCCCCAGCATTTT
clone_size: few; j_call: TRBJ1-2; d_call: TRBD1; v_call: TRBV25-1; cdr3_aa: CASSATGEGYTF; cdr3_nt: TGTGCCAGCAGTGCGACAGGGGAGGGCTACACCTTC
clone_size: few; j_call: TRBJ1-2; d_call: -; v_call: TRBV9; cdr3_aa: CASSVDPRAGKGYGYTF; cdr3_nt: TGTGCCAGCAGCGTAGATCCAAGGGCCGGGAAGGGCTATGGCTACACCTTC
clone_size: -; j_call: TRBJ1-1; d_call: TRBD1; v_call: TRBV4-1; cdr3_aa: CASSLGQSPLDTEAFF; cdr3_nt: TGCGCCAGCAGCCTGGGACAGAGCCCGCTCGACACTGAAGCTTTCTTT
clone_size: few; j_call: TRBJ1-5; d_call: TRBD1; v_call: TRBV20-1; cdr3_aa: CSAREDRGNQPQHF; cdr3_nt: TGCAGTGCTAGGGAGGACAGGGGCAATCAGCCCCAGCATTTT
clone_size: few; j_call: TRBJ2-7; d_call: TRBD1; v_call: TRBV28; cdr3_aa: CSSSAGTGTREQYF; cdr3_nt: TGTTCGTCAAGTGCGGGGACAGGGACGAGGGAGCAGTACTTC
clone_size: few; j_call: TRBJ1-1; d_call: TRBD1; v_call: TRBV6-2/TRBV6-3; cdr3_aa: CASSPYGQGMNTEAFF; cdr3_nt: TGTGCCAGCAGTCCCTATGGACAGGGGATGAACACTGAAGCTTTCTTT
clone_size: -; j_call: TRBJ2-6; d_call: -; v_call: TRBV2; cdr3_aa: CASIEEGTGANVLTF; cdr3_nt: TGTGCCAGCATTGAGGAGGGGACTGGGGCCAACGTCCTGACTTTC
clone_size: -; j_call: TRBJ2-7; d_call: -; v_call: TRBV9; cdr3_aa: CAGSVADGYEQYF; cdr3_nt: TGTGCCGGCAGCGTAGCGGACGGCTACGAGCAGTACTTC
clone_size: -; j_call: TRBJ2-5; d_call: -; v_call: TRBV20-1; cdr3_aa: CSARQDGTTNEQYF; cdr3_nt: TGCAGTGCAAGGCAGGACGGAACAACCAATGAGCAGTACTTC
clone_size: few; j_call: TRBJ2-1; d_call: -; v_call: TRBV28; cdr3_aa: CASSPLGLPYYNEQFF; cdr3_nt: TGTGCCAGCAGTCCCCTGGGCCTCCCTTATTACAATGAGCAGTTCTTC
clone_size: -; j_call: TRBJ2-1; d_call: -; v_call: TRBV3-1; cdr3_aa: CASSQEGRAVFF; cdr3_nt: TGTGCCAGCAGCCAAGAAGGGCGGGCGGTGTTCTTC
clone_size: -; j_call: TRBJ2-7; d_call: TRBD2; v_call: TRBV2; cdr3_aa: CASRDGTSGGPISYERYF; cdr3_nt: TGTGCCAGCAGAGACGGGACTAGCGGGGGGCCGATATCCTACGAGCGGTACTTC
clone_size: -; j_call: TRBJ1-6; d_call: -; v_call: TRBV2; cdr3_aa: CASRVRSSNSPLHF; cdr3_nt: TGTGCCAGCAGAGTCAGGTCTTCCAATTCACCCCTCCACTTT
clone_size: -; j_call: TRBJ2-5; d_call: -; v_call: TRBV5-1; cdr3_aa: CASSFGKQETQYF; cdr3_nt: TGCGCCAGCAGCTTTGGGAAACAAGAGACCCAGTACTTC
clone_size: many; j_call: TRBJ1-1; d_call: TRBD1; v_call: TRBV12-3/TRBV12-4; cdr3_aa: CASSGQGMNTEAFF; cdr3_nt: TGTGCCAGCAGCGGACAGGGCATGAACACTGAAGCTTTCTTT
clone_size: -; j_call: TRBJ2-6; d_call: -; v_call: TRBV6-1; cdr3_aa: CASSEEGVSISGANVLTF; cdr3_nt: TGTGCCAGCAGTGAAGAGGGGGTCTCCATCTCTGGGGCCAACGTCCTGACTTTC
clone_size: few; j_call: TRBJ1-1; d_call: -; v_call: TRBV5-4; cdr3_aa: CASSLGGAGRSTEAFF; cdr3_nt: TGTGCCAGCAGCTTGGGGGGGGCAGGTCGGAGCACTGAAGCTTTCTTT
clone_size: many; j_call: TRBJ1-1; d_call: -; v_call: TRBV14; cdr3_aa: CASSQERVFGGYTEAFF; cdr3_nt: TGTGCCAGCAGCCAAGAAAGGGTCTTCGGGGGATACACTGAAGCTTTCTTT
clone_size: many; j_call: TRBJ2-1; d_call: -; v_call: TRBV12-3/TRBV12-4; cdr3_aa: CASSLNGWLSYNEQFF; cdr3_nt: TGTGCCAGCAGTTTAAACGGGTGGCTCTCCTACAATGAGCAGTTCTTC
clone_size: few; j_call: TRBJ2-7; d_call: TRBD2; v_call: TRBV6-5; cdr3_aa: CASSPGTRHEQYF; cdr3_nt: TGTGCCAGCAGCCCCGGGACTAGACACGAGCAGTACTTC
clone_size: many; j_call: TRBJ1-5; d_call: -; v_call: TRBV4-2; cdr3_aa: CASSQEKGGQPQHF; cdr3_nt: TGTGCCAGCAGCCAAGAAAAGGGGGGTCAGCCCCAGCATTTT
clone_size: -; j_call: TRBJ2-1; d_call: -; v_call: TRBV9; cdr3_aa: CASQGGGGDEQFF; cdr3_nt: TGTGCCAGCCAGGGGGGGGGCGGCGATGAGCAGTTCTTC
clone_size: few; j_call: TRBJ1-2; d_call: -; v_call: TRBV3-1; cdr3_aa: CASSLSRADGYTF; cdr3_nt: TGTGCCAGCAGCCTATCGCGGGCGGATGGCTACACCTTC
clone_size: few; j_call: TRBJ1-4; d_call: -; v_call: TRBV12-3/TRBV12-4; cdr3_aa: CASSINEKLFF; cdr3_nt: TGTGCCAGCAGTATTAATGAAAAACTGTTTTTT
clone_size: -; j_call: TRBJ2-2; d_call: -; v_call: TRBV21-1; cdr3_aa: CASSKGGQGRPATGELFF; cdr3_nt: TGTGCCAGCAGCAAAGGGGGGCAGGGGAGGCCAGCCACCGGGGAGCTGTTTTTT
clone_size: -; j_call: TRBJ2-3; d_call: TRBD2; v_call: TRBV5-1; cdr3_aa: CASSWTSGLCTDTQYF; cdr3_nt: TGCGCCAGCAGCTGGACTAGCGGACTCTGCACAGATACGCAGTATTTT
clone_size: -; j_call: TRBJ2-2; d_call: TRBD1; v_call: TRBV6-6; cdr3_aa: CASSSPTGLDTGELFF; cdr3_nt: TGTGCCAGCAGTTCTCCGACAGGGTTGGACACCGGGGAGCTGTTTTTT
clone_size: -; j_call: TRBJ1-6; d_call: -; v_call: TRBV2; cdr3_aa: CASSGTRALEGPLHF; cdr3_nt: TGTGCCAGCAGTGGGACCAGAGCACTCGAAGGTCCCCTCCACTTT
clone_size: many; j_call: TRBJ2-7; d_call: -; v_call: TRBV29-1; cdr3_aa: CSVLHGTPQEEQYF; cdr3_nt: TGCAGCGTGCTACACGGGACCCCCCAGGAAGAGCAGTACTTC
clone_size: many; j_call: TRBJ2-7; d_call: -; v_call: TRBV7-9; cdr3_aa: CASSPPRRDEQYF; cdr3_nt: TGTGCCAGCAGCCCGCCTCGGAGAGACGAGCAGTACTTC
clone_size: -; j_call: TRBJ2-3; d_call: TRBD1; v_call: TRBV7-2; cdr3_aa: CASSLTRDRVDTQYF; cdr3_nt: TGTGCCAGCAGCTTAACCCGGGACAGGGTCGATACGCAGTATTTT
clone_size: many; j_call: TRBJ2-7; d_call: TRBD1; v_call: TRBV18; cdr3_aa: CASSPGTGRFDEQYF; cdr3_nt: TGTGCCAGCTCACCCGGGACAGGGAGGTTTGACGAGCAGTACTTC
clone_size: -; j_call: TRBJ1-2; d_call: TRBD1; v_call: TRBV20-1; cdr3_aa: CSAQPGQGYGYTF; cdr3_nt: TGCAGTGCGCAGCCGGGACAGGGCTATGGCTACACCTTC
clone_size: -; j_call: TRBJ2-3; d_call: -; v_call: TRBV4-3; cdr3_aa: CASSREQSTDTQYF; cdr3_nt: TGCGCCAGCAGCCGGGAGCAGAGCACAGATACGCAGTATTTT
clone_size: few; j_call: TRBJ2-7; d_call: TRBD2; v_call: TRBV27; cdr3_aa: CASTRTSGASYEQYF; cdr3_nt: TGTGCCAGCACCAGGACTAGCGGCGCTTCCTACGAGCAGTACTTC
clone_size: -; j_call: TRBJ2-7; d_call: -; v_call: TRBV20-1; cdr3_aa: CSAISSGTYEQYF; cdr3_nt: TGCAGTGCTATAAGTTCAGGAACCTACGAGCAGTACTTC
clone_size: few; j_call: TRBJ1-1; d_call: -; v_call: TRBV20-1; cdr3_aa: CSARDWGREVTEAFF; cdr3_nt: TGCAGTGCTAGAGATTGGGGCAGGGAGGTCACTGAAGCTTTCTTT
clone_size: -; j_call: TRBJ2-3; d_call: -; v_call: TRBV29-1; cdr3_aa: CSVAGSSTDTQYF; cdr3_nt: TGCAGCGTCGCCGGTTCCAGCACAGATACGCAGTATTTT
clone_size: -; j_call: TRBJ2-4; d_call: -; v_call: TRBV20-1; cdr3_aa: CSAREPTRNEQYF; cdr3_nt: TGCAGTGCTAGAGAGCCCACTAGGAATGAGCAGTACTTC
clone_size: -; j_call: TRBJ2-7; d_call: -; v_call: TRBV28; cdr3_aa: CASGFDGSSYEQYF; cdr3_nt: TGTGCCAGCGGGTTTGACGGGAGCTCCTACGAGCAGTACTTC
clone_size: many; j_call: TRBJ2-4; d_call: -; v_call: TRBV7-9; cdr3_aa: CASSLRGSENIQYF; cdr3_nt: TGTGCCAGCAGCTTGCGGGGAAGTGAAAACATTCAGTACTTC
clone_size: -; j_call: TRBJ2-3; d_call: TRBD2; v_call: TRBV2; cdr3_aa: CASSAGLAGIADTQYF; cdr3_nt: TGTGCCAGCAGTGCCGGACTAGCGGGTATCGCAGATACGCAGTATTTT
clone_size: few; j_call: TRBJ2-5; d_call: TRBD1; v_call: TRBV28; cdr3_aa: CASSAGQGPLQETQYF; cdr3_nt: TGTGCCAGCAGCGCCGGACAGGGTCCTCTCCAAGAGACCCAGTACTTC
clone_size: few; j_call: TRBJ1-5; d_call: -; v_call: TRBV29-1; cdr3_aa: CSAGDYNQPQHF; cdr3_nt: TGCAGCGCGGGGGATTACAATCAGCCCCAGCATTTT
clone_size: few; j_call: TRBJ2-3; d_call: TRBD2; v_call: TRBV7-2; cdr3_aa: CASSRTLLAGVFTDTQYF; cdr3_nt: TGTGCCAGCAGCCGAACCCTACTAGCGGGGGTATTTACAGATACGCAGTATTTT
clone_size: -; j_call: TRBJ2-3; d_call: -; v_call: TRBV7-2; cdr3_aa: CASSFRGENTQYF; cdr3_nt: TGTGCCAGCAGCTTCCGCGGGGAGAATACGCAGTATTTT
clone_size: once; j_call: TRBJ2-3; d_call: TRBD1; v_call: TRBV7-7; cdr3_aa: CASSLTGTGGAWGTDTQYF; cdr3_nt: TGTGCTAGCAGCCTAACCGGGACAGGGGGAGCATGGGGCACAGATACGCAGTATTTT
clone_size: few; j_call: TRBJ1-1; d_call: -; v_call: TRBV4-3; cdr3_aa: CASSQDPGMNTEAFF; cdr3_nt: TGCGCCAGCAGCCAAGATCCGGGAATGAACACTGAAGCTTTCTTT
clone_size: -; j_call: TRBJ2-1; d_call: -; v_call: TRBV29-1; cdr3_aa: CSVGTYNEQFF; cdr3_nt: TGCAGCGTTGGGACCTACAATGAGCAGTTCTTC
clone_size: -; j_call: TRBJ2-3; d_call: -; v_call: TRBV28; cdr3_aa: CASSLHYGDTQYF; cdr3_nt: TGTGCCAGCAGTTTACATTACGGAGATACGCAGTATTTT
clone_size: -; j_call: TRBJ2-3; d_call: TRBD2; v_call: TRBV12-3/TRBV12-4; cdr3_aa: CASSSGLEGESTDTQYF; cdr3_nt: TGTGCCAGCAGTTCCGGACTAGAAGGGGAAAGCACAGATACGCAGTATTTT
clone_size: few; j_call: TRBJ1-2; d_call: -; v_call: TRBV25-1; cdr3_aa: CASGRGDSEVGYTF; cdr3_nt: TGTGCCAGCGGCAGAGGGGACTCGGAGGTAGGCTACACCTTC